The TCR beta chain described here comes from a study of metastatic and nonmetastatic thyroid tumors. TCRdb re-analyzed the PCR reads using MiXCR. The table includes some 40,000 clones, approximately 19% detected once. At least ten counts were recorded for this clone. Patients were all untreated before their thyroid surgery. The sequenced sample consisted of tumor tissue. The TCR sequence derives from a female donor with papillary thyroid cancer or a benign thyroid nodule (not recorded which). Some clones in this sample may be carry-over from other donors' samples.

The CDR3 loop is CASSPRWDTQYF. The DNA for the CDR3 is TGTGCCAGCAGCCCCCGGTGGGATACGCAGTATTTT. This rearrangement joins TRBV6-2 or TRBV6-3 to TRBJ2-3; D gene unclear. The ends were cut back, 6 bases at V and 6 bases at J, with 10 bases in the middle. The CDR3 has 12 amino acids. Germline V gene lookup returns CDR1 MNHEY and CDR2 SVGEGT.